This entry lists 23 T cell receptor beta chains sequenced from one sample in a study of control samples from healthy donors and cancer patients. Clones were read by immunoSEQ multiplex PCR, and TCRdb kept only the in-frame ones, dropping some. The table records 75,000 to 95,000 clones, roughly 84% of them present only once. The sample consisted of blood. The receptors were gathered from a woman between 45 and 60 years old in good health.

In nucleotides, the CDR3 is TGTGCCAGCAGCCAAGGCCTCGCCGGAAACACCATATATTTT. Amino acids: CASSQGLAGNTIYF. This chain links TRBV3-1 (or the pseudogene TRBV3-2) with TRBJ1-3; D ambiguous. CDR1 is LGHDT and CDR2 is YNNKEL in the germline V gene (reference sequence). Trimming took 1 base from V and 4 from J, leaving 8 bases between them. This CDR3 is 14 amino acids long.

J is TRBJ2-1 and V is TRBV6-4; 12 positions agree with TRBD1. V lost 10 bases, J lost 7 bases, and 8 bases stayed unmatched. CDR1 is MRHNA and CDR2 is SNTAGT in the germline V gene. The CDR3 loop spans 14 amino acids. The CDR3 region has the DNA TGTGCCACCAGAAGGGACAGGGGGCGGAATGAGCAGTTCTTC. Translation: CATRRDRGRNEQFF.

The chain recombines TRBV28 with TRBJ1-1; D is perhaps TRBD1 (5 bases). The ends were cut back, 3 bases at V and 8 bases at J, with 16 bases in the middle. Germline CDR1 reads MDHEN; CDR2 reads SYDVKM. This CDR3 is built from 14 residues. The CDR3 is CASSLTGPLSEAFF. In DNA form, the CDR3 reads TGTGCCAGCAGTTTGACGGGACCGTTGTCGGAAGCTTTCTTT.

CDR3 sequence reads: CASSQDRLYGYTF. CDR3 coding DNA: TGTGCCAGCAGCCAAGACAGACTCTATGGCTACACCTTC. The chain joins TRBV3-1 (or the pseudogene TRBV3-2) to TRBJ1-2; D ambiguous. In germline, CDR1 is LGHDT, CDR2 YNNKEL (reference sequence). V gave up 0 bases and J gave up 4 bases, with 6 bases separating them. There are 13 residues in the CDR3.

The V gene is TRBV29-1, the J gene TRBJ2-3; D unresolved. Trimming pared 7 bases from V and 0 bases from J, leaving 14 bases between. The germline V gene has CDR1 SQVTM and CDR2 ANQGSEA. This CDR3 region has 14 residues. The CDR3 DNA follows: TGCAGCGCCCAGAATGACCCTAGCACAGATACGCAGTATTTT. It specifies CSAQNDPSTDTQYF.

This sequence joins TRBV6-5 and TRBJ2-7; D is perhaps TRBD1 (5 bases). The CDR3 consists of 14 residues. Germline V gene data show CDR1 as MNHEY and CDR2 as SVGAGI. Trimming left V 7 bases short and J 7 bases short, with 20 bases between. This chain's CDR3 is CASTLTGLQEEQYF. CDR3 nucleotide sequence: TGTGCCAGCACTCTAACAGGCCTTCAGGAAGAGCAGTACTTC.

The V and J genes are TRBV5-6 and TRBJ1-1; TRBD1 agrees at 10 bases. CDR3 length: 16 amino acids. Germline lookup yields CDR1 SGHDT and CDR2 YYEEEE. V was pared by 0 bases and J by 3 bases, with 5 bases of the junction left unmatched. CDR3 loop: CASSLDGTGVDTEAFF. CDR3 nucleotide sequence: TGTGCCAGCAGCTTGGACGGGACAGGGGTTGACACTGAAGCTTTCTTT.

The rearrangement joins TRBV21-1 to TRBJ2-1; the D call in the table, TRBD2, was not verified against the DNA. TRBV21-1 is recorded as a pseudogene. CDR3 size: 18 residues. The DNA for the CDR3 is TGTGCCAGCAGCAAAGGGGTTCGCTTTACTAGCGGGGATGATGAGCAGTTCTTC. Its translation: CASSKGVRFTSGDDEQFF.

This chain joins TRBV6-5 and TRBJ1-3, with D uncertain. Trimming pared 6 bases from V and 0 bases from J, leaving 9 bases between. This CDR3 comprises 14 residues. Germline loops: CDR1 MNHEY, CDR2 SVGAGI. Written as DNA, the CDR3 is TGTGCCAGCAGCATGGAGAGCTCTGGAAACACCATATATTTT. Amino acids: CASSMESSGNTIYF.

J is TRBJ2-5 and V is TRBV7-9; no firm D call. The germline V gene has CDR1 SEHNR and CDR2 FQNEAQ (reference sequence). The CDR3 loop spans 15 amino acids. Trimming left V 10 bases short and J 4 bases short, with 22 bases between. CDR3 sequence (DNA): TGTGCCACAACATTCCCTCAGGCTCACGCAGAGACCCAGTACTTC. Encoded protein: CATTFPQAHAETQYF. The complete variable domain, with remaining parts taken from reference TRBV7-9 and TRBJ2-5, reads DTGVSQNPRHKITKRGQNVTFRCDPISEHNRLYWYRQTLGQGPEFLTYFQNEAQLEKSRLLSDRFSAERPKGSFSTLEIQRTEQGDSAMYLCATTFPQAHAETQYFGPGTRLLVL.

This sequence joins TRBV5-1 and TRBJ1-2; TRBD1 matches 9 bases. Germline CDR1 reads SGHRS; CDR2 reads YFSETQ. V lost 4 bases, J lost 6 bases, and 10 bases stayed unmatched. The CDR3 is made up of 15 amino acids. CDR3 in amino acids: CASSPMGQGEHGYTF. As DNA, the CDR3 is TGCGCCAGCAGCCCTATGGGACAGGGAGAGCATGGCTACACCTTC.

This clone has just a few counts. This chain uses TRBV6-6 with TRBJ1-4; D remains unclear. Looked up from germline, CDR1 is MNHNY and CDR2 is SVGAGI (reference sequence). V lost 1 base and J 8 bases, leaving 14 bases between the germline ends. This CDR3 comprises 15 residues. CDR3 sequence reads: CASSYYHPAEEKLFF. CDR3 bases: TGTGCCAGCAGTTACTACCACCCGGCGGAGGAAAAACTGTTTTTT.

This clone was detected once. The genes are TRBV19 and TRBJ2-7, with 9 bases lining up with TRBD1. Germline V gene sequence: CDR1 LNHDA, CDR2 SQIVND (reference sequence). With 8 bases clipped from V and 3 bases from J, the junction kept 5 bases outside the gene matches. There are 13 residues in the CDR3. The CDR3 is CASGPGQGYEQYF. The CDR3 DNA follows: TGTGCCAGTGGACCGGGACAGGGCTACGAGCAGTACTTC.

The V gene is TRBV29-1, the J gene TRBJ2-2; D call uncertain. V dropped 5 bases and J dropped 0 bases, with 7 bases sitting between them. The germline V gene encodes CDR1 SQVTM and CDR2 ANQGSEA. CDR3 length: 13 amino acids. CDR3 sequence reads: CSVSAANTGELFF. In DNA form, the CDR3 reads TGCAGCGTTTCGGCTGCGAACACCGGGGAGCTGTTTTTT.

The chain has TRBV2 and TRBJ2-2, with 7 nucleotides matching TRBD1. The CDR3 length is 16 residues. Germline trimming cut 3 bases from V and 1 base from J; bases unmatched to any gene: 5. Germline V gene data show CDR1 as SNHLY and CDR2 as FYNNEI. The CDR3 reads CASSDVQGVNTGELFF. The CDR3 DNA sequence: TGTGCCAGCAGTGATGTGCAGGGGGTGAACACCGGGGAGCTGTTTTTT.

This sequence joins TRBV20-1 and TRBJ1-2; the D gene is possibly TRBD1 (6 bases). Germline values: CDR1 DFQATT, CDR2 SNEGSKA (reference sequence). V dropped 2 bases and J dropped 6 bases, with 7 bases sitting between them. This CDR3 contains 11 residues. CDR3 protein: CSARTGNGYTF. As DNA, the CDR3 is TGCAGTGCTAGAACAGGGAATGGCTACACCTTC.

This chain connects TRBV3-1 (or the pseudogene TRBV3-2) to TRBJ2-1, with D uncertain. V lost 5 bases and J 5 bases, leaving 4 bases between the germline ends. The CDR3 runs to 11 residues. The germline V gene has CDR1 LGHDT and CDR2 YNNKEL (reference sequence). The CDR3 coding sequence is TGTGCCAGCAGCTTGGACAATGAGCAGTTCTTC. This sequence encodes CASSLDNEQFF.

The chain is built from TRBV29-1 and TRBJ1-4; 8 nucleotides match TRBD1. Germline loops: CDR1 SQVTM, CDR2 ANQGSEA. The CDR3 totals 12 residues. V trimming: 5 bases; J trimming: 13 bases; junction bases outside the gene matches: 9. CDR3: CSVSGQGRGLFF. In DNA form, the CDR3 reads TGCAGCGTTTCCGGACAGGGAAGGGGACTGTTTTTT.

The V and J genes are TRBV3-1 (or the pseudogene TRBV3-2) and TRBJ1-6; D not certain. Germline V gene lookup returns CDR1 LGHDT and CDR2 YNNKEL (reference sequence). Deletions cut 0 bases from V and 10 bases from J, with 7 bases between. The length of the CDR3 is 13 residues. Here the CDR3 DNA reads TGTGCCAGCAGCCAAGAGGGCGTCTCACCCCTCCACTTT. Amino acids: CASSQEGVSPLHF.

The CDR3 here is CASSWGTIAKNIQYF. The CDR3 DNA follows: TGTGCCAGTAGTTGGGGGACCATAGCCAAAAACATTCAGTACTTC. The chain uses TRBV19 and TRBJ2-4; the D gene could be TRBD1 or TRBD2 (5 bases each). Germline lookup yields CDR1 LNHDA and CDR2 SQIVND (reference sequence). The CDR3 runs to 15 residues. Trimming pared 5 bases from V and 0 bases from J, leaving 11 bases between.

J is TRBJ1-1 and V is TRBV5-1; TRBD1 is a possible D gene (6 bases). The V end was cut by 1 base, the J end by 2 bases, with 9 bases between. Germline CDR1 reads SGHRS; CDR2 reads YFSETQ. The CDR3 runs 14 residues. The CDR3 is CASSLTGQNTEAFF. Written as DNA, the CDR3 is TGCGCCAGCAGCTTGACGGGACAAAACACTGAAGCTTTCTTT.

The chain carries TRBV2 and TRBJ2-1, with 7 bases aligning to TRBD1. There are 16 residues in the CDR3. Trimming removed 6 bases from V and 5 bases from J; junction bases left unmatched: 13. The germline CDR1 and CDR2 sequences are SNHLY and FYNNEI. The DNA of the CDR3 is TGTGCCAGCAGATCCCAGACAGGGCTTTTAAACAATGAGCAGTTCTTC. Translated, it gives CASRSQTGLLNNEQFF.

This clone was detected only once. This rearrangement joins TRBV7-2 to TRBJ2-4; 8 nucleotides match TRBD2. The CDR3 is made up of 17 amino acids. The V gene's germline CDR1 is SGHTA and CDR2 FQGNSA. After removal of 3 bases from V and 2 bases from J, the junction contained 9 bases not matched to a gene. The CDR3 reads CASSFGRGGATKNIQYF. Written as DNA, the CDR3 is TGTGCCAGCAGCTTTGGCCGGGGGGGCGCGACCAAAAACATTCAGTACTTC. Using reference TRBV7-2 and TRBJ2-4 for the parts outside the CDR3, the full variable domain is GAGVSQSPSNKVTEKGKDVELRCDPISGHTALYWYRQSLGQGLEFLIYFQGNSAPDKSGLPSDRFSAERTGGSVSTLTIQRTQQEDSAVYLCASSFGRGGATKNIQYFGAGTRLSVL.